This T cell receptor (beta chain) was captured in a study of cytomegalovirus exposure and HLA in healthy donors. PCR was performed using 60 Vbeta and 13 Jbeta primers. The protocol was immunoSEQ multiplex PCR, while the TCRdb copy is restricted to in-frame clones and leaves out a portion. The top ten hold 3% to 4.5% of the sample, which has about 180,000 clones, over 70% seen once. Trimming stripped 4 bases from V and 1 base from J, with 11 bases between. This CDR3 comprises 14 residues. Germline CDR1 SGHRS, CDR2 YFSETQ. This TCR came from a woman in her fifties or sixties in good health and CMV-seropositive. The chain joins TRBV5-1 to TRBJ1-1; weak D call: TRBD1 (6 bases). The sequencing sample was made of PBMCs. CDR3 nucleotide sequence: TGCGCCAGCAGCCCGGGGACACCGAACACTGAAGCTTTCTTT. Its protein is CASSPGTPNTEAFF.